This T cell receptor (beta chain) comes out of a study of blood T cell repertoires in COVID-19. The CDR3 is made up of 14 amino acids. From germline, CDR1 is SGHRS and CDR2 YFSETQ. V dropped 3 bases and J dropped 4; count of bases not matched to a gene: 2. In its sample, this clone was seen once. Sequencing was performed with immunoSEQ multiplex PCR; in TCRdb, only in-frame clones are kept and a portion is missing. The sample has about 260,000 clones; around 87% are singletons. The sample was peripheral blood. This TCR was recovered from a woman aged 35 to 49 who had recovered from COVID-19. J is TRBJ2-2 and V is TRBV5-1, with TRBD2 matching over 8 bases. CDR3 region: CASSSRGGTGELFF. The CDR3 DNA reads as TGCGCCAGCAGCTCTCGGGGGGGCACCGGGGAGCTGTTTTTT.